These 22 T cell receptor beta chains share one sample of origin, sequenced in a study of early T cells in non-severe SARS-CoV-2 infection. TCRdb recomputed calls from the 5' RACE reads with MiXCR, one row per CDR3 protein. The sample lists some 80,000 distinct CDR3 sequences; roughly 12% were seen once. Sequencing was performed on whole blood, taken at baseline. The origin of the receptors is an adult who was a healthcare worker with PCR-confirmed SARS-CoV-2 infection or an uninfected control (not recorded which). The donor label of this sample is uncertain.

The V and J genes are TRBV6-5 and TRBJ2-1; tentative D call: TRBD1 (6 bases). This CDR3 has 16 amino acids. Trimming took off 6 bases at V and 2 bases at J, with 17 bases between the two ends. Germline CDR1 MNHEY, CDR2 SVGAGI. The CDR3 spells CASRVTGLSPYNEQFF. In DNA form, the CDR3 reads TGTGCCAGCAGAGTCACAGGGTTGAGCCCCTACAATGAGCAGTTCTTC.

The table lists this clonotype with many counts. The chain couples TRBV12-5 to TRBJ2-7, with 8 nucleotides matching TRBD1. V lost 2 bases and J lost 2; bases outside the gene matches: 11. Germline CDR1 LGHNT, CDR2 FRNRAP. The CDR3 runs 17 residues. The CDR3: CASGLMQGAGTPYEQYF. The CDR3, as DNA: TGTGCTAGTGGTTTGATGCAGGGGGCAGGTACCCCCTACGAGCAGTACTTC.

The V call is TRBV7-9, the J call TRBJ1-6; 7 positions match TRBD1. Germline lookup yields CDR1 SEHNR and CDR2 FQNEAQ (reference sequence). Trimming cost V 4 bases and J 3 bases; bases outside gene matches: 0. The CDR3 is 14 residues long. This CDR3 reads CASSWDSYNSPLHF. The CDR3 coding sequence is TGTGCCAGCAGCTGGGACAGCTATAATTCACCCCTCCACTTT.

This clonotype was detected only a few times. The chain joins TRBV4-1 to TRBJ2-4, with 11 bases fitting TRBD2. With 8 bases clipped from V and 7 bases from J, the junction kept 10 bases outside the gene matches. Germline values: CDR1 MGHRA, CDR2 YSYEKL. CDR3 length: 15 residues. In DNA form, the CDR3 reads TGCGCCAGCCAGACCCTACTAGCGGGGGTCAACATTCAGTACTTC. This encodes CASQTLLAGVNIQYF.

This chain connects TRBV6-4 to TRBJ1-2; D call uncertain. CDR3 length equals 14 residues. CDR1 MRHNA and CDR2 SNTAGT come from the germline V gene. Trimming took off 5 bases at V and 2 bases at J, with 12 bases between the two ends. CDR3 in amino acids: CASSREAQNYGYTF. Written as DNA, the CDR3 is TGTGCCAGCAGTAGAGAGGCCCAAAACTATGGCTACACCTTC.

This clonotype was counted only a few times. The V and J genes are TRBV29-1 and TRBJ1-2; D is perhaps TRBD1 (5 bases). The V gene's germline CDR1 is SQVTM and CDR2 ANQGSEA. The CDR3 has 14 residues. The V end was cut by 8 bases, the J end by 8 bases, with 24 bases between. In nucleotides, the CDR3 is TGCAGCCCACCGGGAGATGGGGCTGAGGAAGGCTACACCTTC. Translating gives CSPPGDGAEEGYTF.

J is TRBJ2-2 and V is TRBV4-2; TRBD2 agrees at 7 bases. CDR3 size: 16 residues. Per the germline V gene, CDR1 is LGHNA and CDR2 is YNFKEQ. Germline trimming cut 1 base from V and 8 bases from J; bases unmatched to any gene: 10. CDR3 region: CASSQASGTVPGELFF. CDR3 DNA: TGTGCCAGCAGCCAAGCGAGCGGGACGGTCCCTGGGGAGCTGTTTTTT.

This clonotype has a handful of counts. The chain is built from TRBV12-3 or TRBV12-4 and TRBJ2-2; 7 bases line up with TRBD1. V trimming: 4 bases; J trimming: 4 bases; junction bases outside the gene matches: 6. The CDR3 runs to 15 residues. The CDR3 DNA reads as TGTGCCAGCAGTTCCCCGGACAGGCTCACCGGGGAGCTGTTTTTT. Translating it yields CASSSPDRLTGELFF.

This clonotype was found many times. The chain employs TRBV7-8 and TRBJ1-1; no firm D call. Germline V gene lookup returns CDR1 SGHVS and CDR2 FQNEAQ. V dropped 0 bases and J dropped 4 bases, with 12 bases sitting between them. The CDR3 runs to 15 residues. CDR3 amino acids: CASSLAHRHGTEAFF. The CDR3 coding sequence is TGTGCCAGCAGCTTAGCGCATAGACACGGCACTGAAGCTTTCTTT.

This clonotype was counted many times. This rearrangement joins TRBV6-2 or TRBV6-3 to TRBJ1-6; TRBD1 aligns across 10 bases. Germline V gene lookup returns CDR1 MNHEY and CDR2 SVGEGT. J gave up 9 bases and V 6 bases, and 5 bases lay outside the gene matches. The CDR3 loop spans 14 amino acids. In DNA, the CDR3 is TGTGCCAGCAGACCGACAGGGGGCTTTTCACCCCTCCACTTT. This translates into CASRPTGGFSPLHF.

This clonotype has just a few counts. The chain links TRBV25-1 to TRBJ2-3; D uncertain. The CDR3 is made up of 14 amino acids. V was trimmed by 4 bases and J by 0 bases, leaving 8 bases between them. Germline assignment: CDR1 MGHDK and CDR2 SYGVNS. The CDR3 nucleotides read TGTGCCAGCAGTGGCTTGACTAGCACAGATACGCAGTATTTT. It encodes CASSGLTSTDTQYF.

V usage is TRBV4-2 and J usage is TRBJ2-1; TRBD1 matches at 9 bases. The germline gives CDR1 LGHNA, CDR2 YNFKEQ. This CDR3 is 16 amino acids long. The J segment lost 4 bases and the V segment lost 0 bases, leaving 4 bases of the junction unmatched. The CDR3 loop reads CASSQERTGVYNEQFF. CDR3 DNA sequence: TGTGCCAGCAGCCAAGAAAGGACAGGGGTATACAATGAGCAGTTCTTC.

The chain is built from TRBV5-1 and TRBJ1-1; D is uncertain. CDR1 and CDR2 (germline): SGHRS, YFSETQ. V lost 1 base and J lost 4, with 20 bases in between. The CDR3 length is 17 residues. The CDR3 loop reads CASSLTRVPYIGTEAFF. CDR3 DNA sequence: TGCGCCAGCAGCTTGACCCGGGTCCCTTATATCGGCACTGAAGCTTTCTTT. Full variable domain (missing parts from reference TRBV5-1 and TRBJ1-1): KAGVTQTPRYLIKTRGQQVTLSCSPISGHRSVSWYQQTPGQGLQFLFEYFSETQRNKGNFPGRFSGRQFSNSRSEMNVSTLELGDSALYLCASSLTRVPYIGTEAFFGQGTRLTVV.

J is TRBJ2-1 and V is TRBV2, with TRBD2 matching over 12 bases. The CDR3 runs 19 residues. The junction had 15 bases not matched to a gene; V was cut back by 9 bases and J by 0 bases. Germline V gives CDR1 SNHLY, CDR2 FYNNEI. CDR3 DNA: TGTGCCAGTATAGCTGACCTAGCGGGGGGGCCCAGCTCCTACAATGAGCAGTTCTTC. Protein sequence: CASIADLAGGPSSYNEQFF.

This clonotype was counted many times. V and J are TRBV6-2 or TRBV6-3 and TRBJ1-1, with D uncertain. V lost 6 bases and J lost 1, with 9 bases in between. Germline CDR1 and CDR2: MNHEY and SVGEGT. The CDR3 covers 13 residues. CDR3 in amino acids: CASSLSQNTEAFF. In DNA, the CDR3 is TGTGCCAGCAGCCTAAGCCAGAACACTGAAGCTTTCTTT.

The CDR3 DNA reads TGTGCCAGCAGCTTAGAGTTGGGGTTTGATGACGAGCAGTACTTC. Translation gives CASSLELGFDDEQYF. This chain links TRBV7-2 with TRBJ2-7, with no clear D. The V and J ends lost 1 base and 5 bases respectively, with 15 bases between them. This CDR3 has 15 residues. In germline, CDR1 is SGHTA, CDR2 FQGNSA.

In this sample, this clonotype turned up a few times. V gene TRBV30 combines with J gene TRBJ1-3; D perhaps matches TRBD1 (5 bases). The germline V gene encodes CDR1 GTSNPN and CDR2 SVGIG (reference sequence). V dropped 0 bases and J dropped 9 bases, with 15 bases sitting between them. This CDR3 contains 14 residues. CDR3 bases: TGTGCCTGGAGTGTCGGGACCGAATCGGGCACCATATATTTT. Its translation: CAWSVGTESGTIYF.

This clonotype was seen only a few times. V and J are TRBV13 and TRBJ2-7; D gene unclear. CDR1 is PRHDT, CDR2 FYEKMQ, per germline (reference sequence). This CDR3 region has 12 residues. Between the trimmed V and J ends, which lost 3 bases and 2 bases, there was a span of 5 bases. The CDR3 protein is CASSFRAYEQYF. The CDR3, as DNA: TGTGCCAGCAGCTTTCGGGCCTACGAGCAGTACTTC.

To note about this clonotype: A much more abundant neighbour one base away suggests this may be a read error. This sequence joins TRBV4-3 and TRBJ1-2; no clear D gene. This CDR3 has 13 residues. V lost 0 bases and J 3 bases, leaving 5 bases between the germline ends. CDR1 is LGHNA, CDR2 YSLEER, per germline. The CDR3 DNA follows: TGCGCCAGCAGCCAAGATCTTGACTATGGCTACACCTTC. It yields the protein CASSQDLDYGYTF.

This clonotype occurred many times. The chain recombines TRBV6-6 with TRBJ2-5; D is unresolved. From germline, CDR1 is MNHNY and CDR2 SVGAGI (reference sequence). The CDR3 consists of 13 residues. V was shortened by 6 bases and J by 5 bases, with 13 bases between the two germline ends. The CDR3, as DNA: TGTGCCAGCAGACTCGGTTCTAGTGAGACCCAGTACTTC. This sequence encodes CASRLGSSETQYF.

This clonotype was detected many times. V is TRBV24-1 and J is TRBJ2-3; 8 nucleotides align to TRBD2. V trimming: 6 bases; J trimming: 6 bases; junction bases outside the gene matches: 7. Germline loops: CDR1 KGHDR, CDR2 SFDVKD. CDR3 size: 14 residues. CDR3 DNA: TGTGCCACCAGTAGGTCGGGGGGGGCCGATACGCAGTATTTT. Translating gives CATSRSGGADTQYF.

This chain uses TRBV5-6 with TRBJ2-7; TRBD1 matches at 8 bases. The germline V gene has CDR1 SGHDT and CDR2 YYEEEE. This CDR3 is built from 14 residues. V dropped 5 bases and J dropped 5; count of bases not matched to a gene: 9. CDR3 residues: CASSFGQGAHEQYF. In DNA, the CDR3 is TGTGCCAGCAGTTTTGGACAGGGAGCCCACGAGCAGTACTTC.